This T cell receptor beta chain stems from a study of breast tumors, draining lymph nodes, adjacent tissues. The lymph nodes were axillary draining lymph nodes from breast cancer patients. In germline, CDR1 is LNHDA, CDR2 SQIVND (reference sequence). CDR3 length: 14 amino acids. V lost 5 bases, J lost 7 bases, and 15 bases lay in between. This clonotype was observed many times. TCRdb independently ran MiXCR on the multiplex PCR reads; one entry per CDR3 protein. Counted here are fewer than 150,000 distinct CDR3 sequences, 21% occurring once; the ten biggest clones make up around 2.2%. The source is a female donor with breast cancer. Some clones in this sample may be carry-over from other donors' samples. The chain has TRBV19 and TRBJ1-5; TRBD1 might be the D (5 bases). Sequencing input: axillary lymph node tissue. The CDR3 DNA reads TGTGCCAGTAGTCCCCTCGGTGGGGGGCAGCCCCAGCATTTT. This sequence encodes CASSPLGGGQPQHF.